This TCR beta chain was found in a study of cytotoxic CD8 clonotypes in ibrutinib-treated CLL. Method: immunoSEQ multiplex PCR; TCRdb's copy keeps in-frame clones and lacks some. The sample consists of some 130,000 clones, approximately 85% of them appearing once. This CDR3 comprises 13 residues. Trimming removed 5 bases from V and 0 bases from J, with 6 bases in between. Looked up from germline, CDR1 is SGHTA and CDR2 is FQGNSA. V gene TRBV7-2 combines with J gene TRBJ2-3, with D hard to call. The specimen was PBMCs, collected after 24 months of ibrutinib treatment. This TCR was sampled from a human donor with chronic lymphocytic leukemia. The CDR3 protein is CASSLVSTDTQYF. For the CDR3, the DNA is TGTGCCAGCAGCCTCGTGAGCACAGATACGCAGTATTTT.